Listed below are T cell receptor beta chains from one sample, sequenced in a study of vaccination and CD4 T cells after COVID-19. No antigens are known for them. TCRdb re-analysed the PCR reads in MiXCR, keeping a single row per CDR3 protein. The sample lists about 21,000 distinct CDR3 sequences; about 38% were seen once. The source material was CD4+ T cells from blood, cultured in vitro, sampled before SARS-CoV-2 vaccination. The receptor source for this set is a human donor who had recovered from COVID-19. The CDR3 runs from the conserved cysteine through the conserved F or W. Each record gives: clone size, D gene, V gene, J gene, CDR3 protein, CDR3 DNA. The D gene is left open where the match is weak. Clone size is not always given. Where it is, it says once, few, many or a class for expanded clones.

few	TRBD2	TRBV27	TRBJ2-7	CASSSLAGNFYEQYF	TGTGCCAGCAGTTCTTTAGCGGGGAACTTCTACGAGCAGTACTTC
-	TRBD2	TRBV20-1	TRBJ2-1	CSAPSGRVHNEQFF	TGCAGTGCCCCGAGCGGGAGGGTCCACAATGAGCAGTTCTTC
few	-	TRBV6-5	TRBJ1-5	CASSFRENQPQHF	TGTGCCAGCAGTTTCAGGGAGAATCAGCCCCAGCATTTT
few	-	TRBV20-1	TRBJ1-3	CSARAPGGSGNTIYF	TGCAGTGCTAGAGCCCCCGGGGGCTCTGGAAACACCATATATTTT
-	-	TRBV20-1	TRBJ1-1	CSAPPNLNTEAFF	TGCAGTGCTCCCCCCAATTTGAACACTGAAGCTTTCTTT
few	-	TRBV27	TRBJ1-2	CASGDRGGYGYTF	TGTGCCAGCGGGGACCGAGGGGGCTATGGCTACACCTTC
-	-	TRBV6-1	TRBJ2-1	CASSDRDKKFF	TGTGCCAGCAGCGACCGGGACAAAAAGTTCTTC
-	-	TRBV25-1	TRBJ1-6	CASSPVPTNSPLHF	TGTGCCAGCAGTCCGGTCCCCACGAACTCACCCCTCCACTTT
-	TRBD2	TRBV19	TRBJ2-3	CASSMKAGGPTDTQYF	TGTGCCAGTAGTATGAAGGCGGGAGGGCCGACAGATACGCAGTATTTT
few	TRBD2	TRBV24-1	TRBJ2-1	CATSDWGLAGGGDEQFF	TGTGCCACCAGTGACTGGGGACTAGCGGGAGGGGGCGATGAGCAGTTCTTC
-	TRBD2	TRBV5-1	TRBJ2-5	CASSLVGRPSGSFETQYF	TGCGCCAGCAGCTTGGTTGGTCGTCCTAGCGGGAGTTTTGAGACCCAGTACTTC
few	TRBD2	TRBV6-1	TRBJ2-3	CASHKAGLDTQYF	TGTGCCAGCCACAAAGCGGGGCTAGATACGCAGTATTTT
-	-	TRBV7-2	TRBJ2-7	CASSSTSYEQYF	TGTGCCAGCAGCTCAACTAGTTACGAGCAGTACTTC
-	-	TRBV12-3/TRBV12-4	TRBJ1-1	CASSLNSHTEAFF	TGTGCCAGCAGTTTGAACAGCCACACTGAAGCTTTCTTT
-	-	TRBV21-1	TRBJ2-2	CASSLIQGAGELFF	TGTGCCAGCAGCCTCATACAGGGGGCCGGGGAGCTGTTTTTT
-	TRBD1	TRBV7-9	TRBJ1-4	CASSLEGRGRGLFF	TGTGCCAGCAGCTTAGAGGGCAGGGGGCGAGGACTGTTTTTT
large	-	TRBV6-1	TRBJ1-1	CASSQNGGRNTEAFF	TGTGCCAGCAGCCAGAATGGGGGCAGGAACACTGAAGCTTTCTTT
-	TRBD2	TRBV19	TRBJ2-2	CASSTGTSGRNTGELFF	TGTGCCAGTAGTACAGGGACTAGCGGGAGGAACACCGGGGAGCTGTTTTTT